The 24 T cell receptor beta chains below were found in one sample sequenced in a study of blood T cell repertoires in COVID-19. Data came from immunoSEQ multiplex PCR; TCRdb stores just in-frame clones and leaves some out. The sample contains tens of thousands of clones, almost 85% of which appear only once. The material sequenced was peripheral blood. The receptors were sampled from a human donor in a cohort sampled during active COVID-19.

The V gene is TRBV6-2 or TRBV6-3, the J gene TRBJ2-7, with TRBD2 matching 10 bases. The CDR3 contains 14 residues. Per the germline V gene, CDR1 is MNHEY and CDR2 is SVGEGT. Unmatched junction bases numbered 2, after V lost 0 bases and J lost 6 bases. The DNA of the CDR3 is TGTGCCAGCAGTTACTCCCTAGCGGGAGTCGAGCAGTACTTC. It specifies CASSYSLAGVEQYF.

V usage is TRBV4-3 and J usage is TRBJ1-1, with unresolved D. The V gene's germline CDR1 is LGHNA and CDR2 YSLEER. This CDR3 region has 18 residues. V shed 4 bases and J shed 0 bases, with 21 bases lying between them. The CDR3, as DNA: TGCGCCAGCAGCCTAGGCGGGGTGAGGAGGGCTATGAACACTGAAGCTTTCTTT. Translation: CASSLGGVRRAMNTEAFF.

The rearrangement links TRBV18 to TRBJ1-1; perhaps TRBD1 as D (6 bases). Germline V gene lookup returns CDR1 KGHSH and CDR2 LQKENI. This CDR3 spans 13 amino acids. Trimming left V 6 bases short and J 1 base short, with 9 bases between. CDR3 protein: CASSGTRNTEAFF. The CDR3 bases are TGTGCCAGCTCCGGGACAAGGAACACTGAAGCTTTCTTT.

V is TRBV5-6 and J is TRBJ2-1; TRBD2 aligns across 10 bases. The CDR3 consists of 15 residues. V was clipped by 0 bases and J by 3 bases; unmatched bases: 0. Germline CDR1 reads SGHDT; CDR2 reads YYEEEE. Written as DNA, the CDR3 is TGTGCCAGCAGCTTGGGACTAGCGGGCTACAATGAGCAGTTCTTC. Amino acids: CASSLGLAGYNEQFF.

The CDR3 is CASSFRDLQETQYF. The CDR3 region has the DNA TGTGCCAGCAGCTTCCGGGACTTACAAGAGACCCAGTACTTC. V and J are TRBV7-8 and TRBJ2-5; TRBD2 is a possible D gene (6 bases). Trimming took 3 bases from V and 2 from J, leaving 10 bases between them. The CDR3 has 14 residues. Per germline, CDR1 SGHVS and CDR2 FQNEAQ.

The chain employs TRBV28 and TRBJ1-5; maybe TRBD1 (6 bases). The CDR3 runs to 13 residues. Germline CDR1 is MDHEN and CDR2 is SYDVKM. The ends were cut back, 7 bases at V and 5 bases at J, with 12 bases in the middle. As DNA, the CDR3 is TGTGCCAGCACCCAAGGGGGGGATCAGCCCCAGCATTTT. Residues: CASTQGGDQPQHF.

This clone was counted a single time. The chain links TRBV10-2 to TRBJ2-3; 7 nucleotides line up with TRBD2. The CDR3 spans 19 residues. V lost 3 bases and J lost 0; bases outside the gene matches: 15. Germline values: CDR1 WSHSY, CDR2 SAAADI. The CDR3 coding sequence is TGCGCCAGCAGTGACTTTGGTCCTAGCGGTCTTCCTAGCACAGATACGCAGTATTTT. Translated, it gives CASSDFGPSGLPSTDTQYF.

This CDR3 is CASSRWDTPREQYF. The CDR3 DNA sequence: TGTGCCAGCAGCCGATGGGACACCCCGCGAGAGCAGTACTTC. The chain employs TRBV3-1 (or the pseudogene TRBV3-2) and TRBJ2-7; the D gene is possibly TRBD1 (6 bases). The CDR3 contains 14 residues. Trimming stripped 4 bases from V and 7 bases from J, with 17 bases between. Germline loops: CDR1 LGHDT, CDR2 YNNKEL (reference sequence).

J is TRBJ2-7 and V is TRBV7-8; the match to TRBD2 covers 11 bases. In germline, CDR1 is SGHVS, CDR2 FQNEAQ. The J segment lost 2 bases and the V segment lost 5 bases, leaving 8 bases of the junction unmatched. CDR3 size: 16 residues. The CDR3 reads CASSNSLAGGPYEQYF. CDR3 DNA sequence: TGTGCCAGCAGCAACAGCTTAGCGGGAGGGCCCTACGAGCAGTACTTC.

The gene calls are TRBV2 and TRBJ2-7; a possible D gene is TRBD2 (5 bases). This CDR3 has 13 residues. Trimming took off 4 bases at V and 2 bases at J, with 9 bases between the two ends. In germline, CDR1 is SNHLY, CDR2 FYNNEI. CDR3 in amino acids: CASSGRGTYEQYF. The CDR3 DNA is TGTGCCAGCAGTGGTCGGGGAACCTACGAGCAGTACTTC.

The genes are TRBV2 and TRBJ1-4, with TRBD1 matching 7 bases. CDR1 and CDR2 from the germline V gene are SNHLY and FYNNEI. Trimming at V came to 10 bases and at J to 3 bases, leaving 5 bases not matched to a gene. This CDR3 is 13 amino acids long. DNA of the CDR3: TGTGCCACCTCCGGGACAGCTAATGAAAAACTGTTTTTT. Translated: CATSGTANEKLFF.

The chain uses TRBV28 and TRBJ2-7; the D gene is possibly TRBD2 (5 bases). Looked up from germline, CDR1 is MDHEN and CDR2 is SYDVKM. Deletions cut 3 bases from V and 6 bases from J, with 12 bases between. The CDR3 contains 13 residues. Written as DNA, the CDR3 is TGTGCCAGCAGTTTCCCGGGTGGAGGCGAGCAGTACTTC. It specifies CASSFPGGGEQYF.

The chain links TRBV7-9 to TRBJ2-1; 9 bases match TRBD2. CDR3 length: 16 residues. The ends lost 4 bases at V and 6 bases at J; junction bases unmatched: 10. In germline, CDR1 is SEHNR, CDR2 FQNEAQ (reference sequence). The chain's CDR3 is CASSSNSGGGPNEQFF. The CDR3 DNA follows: TGTGCCAGCAGCTCAAATAGCGGGGGAGGGCCCAATGAGCAGTTCTTC.

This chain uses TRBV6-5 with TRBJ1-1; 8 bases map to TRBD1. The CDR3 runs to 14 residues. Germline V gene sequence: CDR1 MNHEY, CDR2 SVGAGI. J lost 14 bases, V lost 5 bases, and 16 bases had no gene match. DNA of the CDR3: TGTGCCAGCAGTCTTATGGACAGGGCGGGGGTCCAATTCTTT. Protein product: CASSLMDRAGVQFF.

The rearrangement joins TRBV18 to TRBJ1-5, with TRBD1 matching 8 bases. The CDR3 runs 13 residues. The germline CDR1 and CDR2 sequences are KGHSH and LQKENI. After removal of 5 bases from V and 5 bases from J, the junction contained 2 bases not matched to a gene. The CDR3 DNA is TGTGCCAGCTCATCGGACAGGGATCAGCCCCAGCATTTT. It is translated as CASSSDRDQPQHF.

CDR3 DNA sequence: TGTGCCAGCAGCGAGACAGGGGGCGGAGGGCCCCAGCATTTT. Translated: CASSETGGGGPQHF. The chain links TRBV6-4 to TRBJ1-5, with TRBD1 identical over 10 bases. V shed 6 bases and J 9 bases; nucleotides not matched to a gene: 8. Germline V gene sequence: CDR1 MRHNA, CDR2 SNTAGT. This CDR3 contains 14 residues.

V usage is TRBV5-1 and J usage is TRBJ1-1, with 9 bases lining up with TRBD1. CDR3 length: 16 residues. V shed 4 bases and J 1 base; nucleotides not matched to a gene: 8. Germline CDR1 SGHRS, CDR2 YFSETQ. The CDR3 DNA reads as TGCGCCAGCAGCCCCCCCATACAGGGGGCGAACACTGAAGCTTTCTTT. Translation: CASSPPIQGANTEAFF.

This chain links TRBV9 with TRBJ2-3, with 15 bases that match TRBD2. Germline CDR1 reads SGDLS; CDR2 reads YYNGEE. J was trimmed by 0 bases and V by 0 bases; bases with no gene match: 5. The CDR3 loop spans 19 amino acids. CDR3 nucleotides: TGTGCCAGCAGCGTAGAAGGGGGGACTAGCGGGAGGAGCACAGATACGCAGTATTTT. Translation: CASSVEGGTSGRSTDTQYF. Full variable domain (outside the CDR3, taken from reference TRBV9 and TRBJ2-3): DSGVTQTPKHLITATGQRVTLRCSPRSGDLSVYWYQQSLDQGLQFLIQYYNGEERAKGNILERFSAQQFPDLHSELNLSSLELGDSALYFCASSVEGGTSGRSTDTQYFGPGTRLTVL.

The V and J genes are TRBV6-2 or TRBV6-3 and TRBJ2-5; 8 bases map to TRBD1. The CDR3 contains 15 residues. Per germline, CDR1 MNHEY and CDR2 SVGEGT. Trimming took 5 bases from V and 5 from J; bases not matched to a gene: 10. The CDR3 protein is CASSTPTGATETQYF. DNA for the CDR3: TGTGCCAGCAGTACCCCGACAGGGGCGACGGAGACCCAGTACTTC.

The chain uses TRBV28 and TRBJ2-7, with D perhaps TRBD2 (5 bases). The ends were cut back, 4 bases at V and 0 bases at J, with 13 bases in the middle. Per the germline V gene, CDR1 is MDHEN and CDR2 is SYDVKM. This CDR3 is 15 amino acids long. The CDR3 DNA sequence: TGTGCCAGCAGTTCCGGACTTACCCTCTCCTACGAGCAGTACTTC. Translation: CASSSGLTLSYEQYF.

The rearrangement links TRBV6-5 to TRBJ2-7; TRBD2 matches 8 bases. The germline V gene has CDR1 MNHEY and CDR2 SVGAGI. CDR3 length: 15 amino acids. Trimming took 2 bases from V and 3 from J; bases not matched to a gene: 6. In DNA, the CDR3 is TGTGCCAGCAGTTACGATACTAGCGGACTCTACGAGCAGTACTTC. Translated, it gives CASSYDTSGLYEQYF.

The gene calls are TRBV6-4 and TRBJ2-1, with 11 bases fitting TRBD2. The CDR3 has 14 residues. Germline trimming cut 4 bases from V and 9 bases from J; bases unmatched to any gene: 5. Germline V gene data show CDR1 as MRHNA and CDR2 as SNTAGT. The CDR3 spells CASSATGTSGEQFF. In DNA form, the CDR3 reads TGTGCCAGCAGTGCAACCGGGACTAGCGGTGAGCAGTTCTTC.

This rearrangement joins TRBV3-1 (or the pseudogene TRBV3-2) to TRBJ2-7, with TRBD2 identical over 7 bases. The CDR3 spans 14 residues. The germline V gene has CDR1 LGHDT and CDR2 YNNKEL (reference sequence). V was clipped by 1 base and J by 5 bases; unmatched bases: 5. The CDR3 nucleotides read TGTGCCAGCAGCCAAGGAGGGAGGGCCGACGAGCAGTACTTC. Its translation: CASSQGGRADEQYF.

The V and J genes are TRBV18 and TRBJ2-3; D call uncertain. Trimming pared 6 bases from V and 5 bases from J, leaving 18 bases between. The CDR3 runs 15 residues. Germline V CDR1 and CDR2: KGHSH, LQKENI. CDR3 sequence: CASSPSVAEGDTQYF. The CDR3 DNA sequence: TGTGCCAGCTCCCCGTCAGTCGCGGAAGGAGATACGCAGTATTTT.